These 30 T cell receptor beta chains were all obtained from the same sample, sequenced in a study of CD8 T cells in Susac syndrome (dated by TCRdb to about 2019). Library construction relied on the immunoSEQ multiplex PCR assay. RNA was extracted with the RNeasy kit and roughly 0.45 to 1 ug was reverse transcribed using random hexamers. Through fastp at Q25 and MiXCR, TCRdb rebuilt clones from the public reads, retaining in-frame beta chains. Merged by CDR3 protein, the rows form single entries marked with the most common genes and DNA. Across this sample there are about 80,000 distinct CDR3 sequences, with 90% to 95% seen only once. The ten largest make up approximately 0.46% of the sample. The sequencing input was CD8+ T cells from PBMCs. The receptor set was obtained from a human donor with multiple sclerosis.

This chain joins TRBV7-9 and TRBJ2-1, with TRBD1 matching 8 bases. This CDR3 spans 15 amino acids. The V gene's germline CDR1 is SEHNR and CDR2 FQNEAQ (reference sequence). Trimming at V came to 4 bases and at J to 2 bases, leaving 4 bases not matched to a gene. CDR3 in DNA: TGTGCCAGCAGCTGGACAGGGCTCCCCTACAATGAGCAGTTCTTC. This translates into CASSWTGLPYNEQFF.

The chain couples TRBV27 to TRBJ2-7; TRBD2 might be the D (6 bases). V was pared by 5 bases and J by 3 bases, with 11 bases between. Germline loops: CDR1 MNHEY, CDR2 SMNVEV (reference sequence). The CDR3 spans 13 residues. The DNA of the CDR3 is TGTGCCAGCAGTGCGGGACCTAGCTACGAGCAGTACTTC. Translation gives CASSAGPSYEQYF.

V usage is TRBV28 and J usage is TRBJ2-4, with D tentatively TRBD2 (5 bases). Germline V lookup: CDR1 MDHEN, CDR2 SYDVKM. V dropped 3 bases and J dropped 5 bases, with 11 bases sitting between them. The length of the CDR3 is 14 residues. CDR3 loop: CASSLAGRQNIQYF. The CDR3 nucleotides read TGTGCCAGCAGTTTGGCGGGTCGACAAAACATTCAGTACTTC.

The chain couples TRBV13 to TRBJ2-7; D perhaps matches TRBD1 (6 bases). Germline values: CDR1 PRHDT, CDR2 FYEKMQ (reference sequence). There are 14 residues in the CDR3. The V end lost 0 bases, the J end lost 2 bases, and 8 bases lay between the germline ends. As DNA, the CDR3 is TGTGCCAGCAGCTTAGGACAGGGCCCCTACGAGCAGTACTTC. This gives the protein CASSLGQGPYEQYF.

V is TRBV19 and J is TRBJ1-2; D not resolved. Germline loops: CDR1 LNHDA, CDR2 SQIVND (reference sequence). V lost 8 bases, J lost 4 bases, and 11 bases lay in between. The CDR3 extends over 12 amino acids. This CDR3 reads CASGPWGYGYTF. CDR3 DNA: TGTGCCAGTGGCCCTTGGGGCTATGGCTACACCTTC.

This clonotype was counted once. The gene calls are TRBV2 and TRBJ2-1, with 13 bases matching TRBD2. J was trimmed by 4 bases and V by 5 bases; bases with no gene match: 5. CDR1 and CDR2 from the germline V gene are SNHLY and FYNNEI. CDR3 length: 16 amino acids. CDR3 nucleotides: TGTGCCAGCAGTACCCGGACTAGCGGGAGTTACAATGAGCAGTTCTTC. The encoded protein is CASSTRTSGSYNEQFF.

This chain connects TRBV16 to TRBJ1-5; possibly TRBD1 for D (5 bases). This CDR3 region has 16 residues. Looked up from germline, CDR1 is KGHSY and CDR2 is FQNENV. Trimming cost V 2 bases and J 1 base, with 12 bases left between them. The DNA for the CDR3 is TGTGCCAGCAGCCAAGGGACCTCTAAGAGCAATCAGCCCCAGCATTTT. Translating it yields CASSQGTSKSNQPQHF.

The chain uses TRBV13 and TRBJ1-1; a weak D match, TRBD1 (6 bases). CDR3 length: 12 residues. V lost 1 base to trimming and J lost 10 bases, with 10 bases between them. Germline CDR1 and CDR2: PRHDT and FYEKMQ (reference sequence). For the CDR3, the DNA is TGTGCCAGCAGCTTAGTGGTGACAGGAGCTTTCTTT. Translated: CASSLVVTGAFF.

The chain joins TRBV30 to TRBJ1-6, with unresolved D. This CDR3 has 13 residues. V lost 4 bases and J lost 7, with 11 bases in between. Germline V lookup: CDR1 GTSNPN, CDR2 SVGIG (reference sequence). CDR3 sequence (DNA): TGTGCCTGGACGCTTTATGGGAATTCACCCCTCCACTTT. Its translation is CAWTLYGNSPLHF.

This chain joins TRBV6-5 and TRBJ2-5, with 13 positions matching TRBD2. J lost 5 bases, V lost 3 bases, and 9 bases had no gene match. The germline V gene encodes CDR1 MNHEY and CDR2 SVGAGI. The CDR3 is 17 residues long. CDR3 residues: CASSYPTGTSGEETQYF. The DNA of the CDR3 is TGTGCCAGCAGTTATCCGACTGGGACTAGCGGGGAGGAGACCCAGTACTTC.

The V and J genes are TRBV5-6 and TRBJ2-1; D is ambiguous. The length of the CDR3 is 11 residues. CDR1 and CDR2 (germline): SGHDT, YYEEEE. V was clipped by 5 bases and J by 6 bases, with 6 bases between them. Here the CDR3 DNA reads TGTGCCAGCAGAACGTCCAATGAGCAGTTCTTC. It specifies CASRTSNEQFF.

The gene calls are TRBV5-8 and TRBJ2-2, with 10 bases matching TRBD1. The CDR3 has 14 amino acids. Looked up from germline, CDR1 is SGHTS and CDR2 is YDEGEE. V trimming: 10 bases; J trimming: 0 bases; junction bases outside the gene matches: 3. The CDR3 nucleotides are TGTGCCGGACAGGGGGGTCCGAACACCGGGGAGCTGTTTTTT. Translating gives CAGQGGPNTGELFF.

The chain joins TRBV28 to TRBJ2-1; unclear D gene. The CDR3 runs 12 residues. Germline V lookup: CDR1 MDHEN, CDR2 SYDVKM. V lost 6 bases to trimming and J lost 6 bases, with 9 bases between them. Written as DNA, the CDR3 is TGTGCCAGCAGCCCTCTAGGCAATGAGCAGTTCTTC. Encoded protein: CASSPLGNEQFF.

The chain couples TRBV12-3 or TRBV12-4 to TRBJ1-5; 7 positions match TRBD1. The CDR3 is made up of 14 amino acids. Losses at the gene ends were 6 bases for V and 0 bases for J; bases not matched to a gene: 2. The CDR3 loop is CASSRTGSNQPQHF. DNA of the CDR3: TGTGCCAGCAGCCGGACAGGTAGCAATCAGCCCCAGCATTTT.

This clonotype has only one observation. The CDR3 DNA follows: TGTGCCAGCAGCGGGACTAGCGGGGGCTACGAGCAGTACTTC. It encodes CASSGTSGGYEQYF. J is TRBJ2-7 and V is TRBV6-2 or TRBV6-3; 14 nucleotides match TRBD2. Germline V lookup: CDR1 MNHEY, CDR2 SVGEGT. The V segment lost 6 bases and the J segment 3 bases; nucleotides outside the gene matches: 1. CDR3 length equals 14 residues.

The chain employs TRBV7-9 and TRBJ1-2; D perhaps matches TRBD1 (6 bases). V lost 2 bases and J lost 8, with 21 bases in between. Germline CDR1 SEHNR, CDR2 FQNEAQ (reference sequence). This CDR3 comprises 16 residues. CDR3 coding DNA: TGTGCCAGCAGCTTAAGCGGATTACAGGGAATGCGGGGCTACACCTTC. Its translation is CASSLSGLQGMRGYTF.

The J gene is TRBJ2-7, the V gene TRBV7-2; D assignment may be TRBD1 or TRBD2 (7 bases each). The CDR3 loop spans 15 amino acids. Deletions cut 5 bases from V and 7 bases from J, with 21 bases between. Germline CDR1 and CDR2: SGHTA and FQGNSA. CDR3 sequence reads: CASSPPGLGGREQYF. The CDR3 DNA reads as TGTGCCAGCAGCCCACCCGGACTAGGGGGCCGGGAGCAGTACTTC.

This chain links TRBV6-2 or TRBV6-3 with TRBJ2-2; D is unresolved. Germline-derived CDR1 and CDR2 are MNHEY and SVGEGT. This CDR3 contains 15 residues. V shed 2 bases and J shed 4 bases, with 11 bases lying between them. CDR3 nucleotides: TGTGCCAGCAGTTACGGTTATACCGTCACCGGGGAGCTGTTTTTT. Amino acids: CASSYGYTVTGELFF.

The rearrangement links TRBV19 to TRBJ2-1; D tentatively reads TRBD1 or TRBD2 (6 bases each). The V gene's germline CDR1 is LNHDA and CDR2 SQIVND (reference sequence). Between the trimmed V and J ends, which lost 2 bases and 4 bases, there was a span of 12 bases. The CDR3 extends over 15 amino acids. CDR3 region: CASSISGGEYNEQFF. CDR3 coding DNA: TGTGCCAGTAGTATATCCGGGGGCGAGTACAATGAGCAGTTCTTC.

Here the CDR3 reads CAWSVLRGRVEQYF. In DNA form, the CDR3 reads TGTGCCTGGAGTGTACTACGGGGGCGGGTCGAGCAGTACTTC. The J gene is TRBJ2-7, the V gene TRBV30, with D possibly being TRBD1 or TRBD2 (6 bases each). CDR1 and CDR2 (germline): GTSNPN, SVGIG (reference sequence). This CDR3 region has 14 residues. V was pared by 0 bases and J by 6 bases, with 15 bases between. The full variable domain, its missing parts supplied by reference TRBV30 and TRBJ2-7, is SQTIHQWPATLVQPVGSPLSLECTVEGTSNPNLYWYRQAAGRGLQLLFYSVGIGQISSEVPQNLSASRPQDRQFILSSKKLLLSDSGFYLCAWSVLRGRVEQYFGPGTRLTVT.

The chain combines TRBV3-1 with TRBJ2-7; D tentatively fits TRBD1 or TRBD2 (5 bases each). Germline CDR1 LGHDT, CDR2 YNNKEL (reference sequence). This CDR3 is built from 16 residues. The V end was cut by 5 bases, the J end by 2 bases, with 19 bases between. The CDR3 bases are TGTGCCAGCAGCAAGAGTGGGGGAACAAAACCCTACGAGCAGTACTTC. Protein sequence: CASSKSGGTKPYEQYF.

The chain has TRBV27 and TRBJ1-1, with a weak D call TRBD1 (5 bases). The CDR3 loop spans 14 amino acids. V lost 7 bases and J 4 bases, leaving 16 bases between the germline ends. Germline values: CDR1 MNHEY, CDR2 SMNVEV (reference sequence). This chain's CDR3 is CASTPGKGSTEAFF. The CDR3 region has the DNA TGTGCCAGCACCCCAGGAAAGGGGTCCACTGAAGCTTTCTTT.

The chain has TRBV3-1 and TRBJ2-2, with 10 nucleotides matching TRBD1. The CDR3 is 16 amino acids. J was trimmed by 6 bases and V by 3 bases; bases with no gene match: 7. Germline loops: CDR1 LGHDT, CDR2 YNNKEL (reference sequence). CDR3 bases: TGTGCCAGCAGCCAGATCGACAGGGGGCGGCCCGGGGAGCTGTTTTTT. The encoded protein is CASSQIDRGRPGELFF. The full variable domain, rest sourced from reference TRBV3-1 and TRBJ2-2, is DTAVSQTPKYLVTQMGNDKSIKCEQNLGHDTMYWYKQDSKKFLKIMFSYNNKELIINETVPNRFSPKSPDKAHLNLHINSLELGDSAVYFCASSQIDRGRPGELFFGEGSRLTVL.

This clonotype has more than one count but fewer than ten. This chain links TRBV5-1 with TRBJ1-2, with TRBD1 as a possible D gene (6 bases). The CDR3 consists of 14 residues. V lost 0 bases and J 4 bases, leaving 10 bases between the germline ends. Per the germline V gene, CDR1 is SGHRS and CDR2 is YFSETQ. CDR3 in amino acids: CASSLEGGPYGYTF. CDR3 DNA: TGCGCCAGCAGCTTGGAGGGGGGACCCTATGGCTACACCTTC.

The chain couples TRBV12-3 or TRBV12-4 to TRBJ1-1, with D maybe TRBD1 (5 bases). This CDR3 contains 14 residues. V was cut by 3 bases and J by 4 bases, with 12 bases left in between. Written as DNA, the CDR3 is TGTGCCAGCAGTTTTACGGGCAGGGCCACTGAAGCTTTCTTT. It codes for CASSFTGRATEAFF.

CDR3 region: CASSKGEPMDTQYF. CDR3 nucleotides: TGTGCCAGCAGCAAGGGGGAGCCCATGGATACGCAGTATTTT. This chain connects TRBV7-6 to TRBJ2-3, with D possibly being TRBD1 (6 bases). Trimming took off 5 bases at V and 6 bases at J, with 15 bases between the two ends. Germline CDR1 is SGHVS and CDR2 is FNYEAQ. CDR3 length: 14 residues.

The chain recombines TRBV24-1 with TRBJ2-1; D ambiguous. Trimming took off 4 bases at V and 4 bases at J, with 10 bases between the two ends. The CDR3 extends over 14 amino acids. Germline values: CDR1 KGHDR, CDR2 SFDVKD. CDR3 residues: CATSEHGVYNEQFF. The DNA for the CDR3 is TGTGCCACCAGTGAACATGGGGTATACAATGAGCAGTTCTTC.

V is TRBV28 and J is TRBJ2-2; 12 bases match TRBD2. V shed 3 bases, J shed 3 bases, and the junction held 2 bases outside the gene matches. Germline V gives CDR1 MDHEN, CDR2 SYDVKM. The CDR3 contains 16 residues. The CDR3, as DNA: TGTGCCAGCAGTTTTCGACTAGCGGGAGACACCGGGGAGCTGTTTTTT. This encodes CASSFRLAGDTGELFF. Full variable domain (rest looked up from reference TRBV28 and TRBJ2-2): DVKVTQSSRYLVKRTGEKVFLECVQDMDHENMFWYRQDPGLGLRLIYFSYDVKMKEKGDIPEGYSVSREKKERFSLILESASTNQTSMYLCASSFRLAGDTGELFFGEGSRLTVL.

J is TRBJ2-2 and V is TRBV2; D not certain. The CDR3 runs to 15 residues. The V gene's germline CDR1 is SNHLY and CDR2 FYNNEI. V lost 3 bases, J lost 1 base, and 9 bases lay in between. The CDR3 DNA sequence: TGTGCCAGCAGTGACAGTTCTGAGAACACCGGGGAGCTGTTTTTT. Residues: CASSDSSENTGELFF.

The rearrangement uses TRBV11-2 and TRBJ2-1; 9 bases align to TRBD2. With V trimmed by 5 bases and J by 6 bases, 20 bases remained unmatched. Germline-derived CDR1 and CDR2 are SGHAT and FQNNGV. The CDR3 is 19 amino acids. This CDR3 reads CASSTEAGGNEYWGNEQFF. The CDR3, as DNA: TGTGCCAGCAGCACCGAGGCGGGAGGGAACGAATATTGGGGCAATGAGCAGTTCTTC. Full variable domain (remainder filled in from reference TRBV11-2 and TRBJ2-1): EAGVAQSPRYKIIEKRQSVAFWCNPISGHATLYWYQQILGQGPKLLIQFQNNGVVDDSQLPKDRFSAERLKGVDSTLKIQPAKLEDSAVYLCASSTEAGGNEYWGNEQFFGPGTRLTVL.